What follows is one TCR beta chain and its context. No antigen is known for it. Base quality data are lacking; no much larger clone is found one base away. These data are taken from a study of blood T cell repertoires in COVID-19 (dated by TCRdb to the early 2020s). Regarding the complete study: The collaborator samples originated in the United States, Italy and Spain and spanned the acute and convalescent phases of COVID-19. The prospective study material was composed of cDNA or gDNA derived from T cells, B-cell-depleted T cells, or PBMCs. Deeply sampled blood TCRbeta repertoires from subjects exposed to, actively infected with, or recovered from COVID-19 were included in the dataset. A freely available public database, intended as a resource for researchers studying the immune response to SARS-CoV-2, is where the repertoires were released. Samples came from the ongoing ImmuneRACE study (first 160 participants) plus 1,254 subjects from 6 global collaborators. A de-identified subject ID, COVID-19 status, age in years and sex were almost always included in the sample metadata. Where available, HLA class I and class II types were obtained from metadata supplied by the sample provider rather than from assay-based typing.

General study outcomes and caveats: The amount of clinical and demographic metadata varied by source and participant and was provided uncurated.

The germline V gene (reference sequence) yields LNHNV for CDR1 and YYDKDF for CDR2. The cysteine opens and the phenylalanine closes a CDR3 of 15 amino acids. Only the CDR3 region is kept as DNA, spanning 45 bases read in frame from base 1. The junction shows trimming of 0 bases on V and 2 bases on J, and the gene matches do not reach 3 bases of it. Participants in the prospective study were enrolled through a virtual design, were aged roughly 18 to 100 years, and lived in approximately 24 United States geographic areas. In the prospective study, participants were assigned to cohorts based on the clinical history participants reported in a screening survey and a study questionnaire. Recovered participants in ImmuneRACE Cohort 3 were defined by two consecutive negative NP/OP PCR tests, clearance by a healthcare professional, or resolution of symptoms. In the prospective study, whole blood, serum and a nasopharyngeal or oropharyngeal swab were collected from each participant by mobile phlebotomists. Over an approximately 2-month period, participants in the prospective study had the option of providing additional blood draws and questionnaires. Before DNA extraction, blood samples from the prospective study were shipped at room temperature or frozen.

TCRbeta CDR3 regions were amplified from genomic DNA using the immunoSEQ Assay, a bias-controlled multiplex PCR. In the authors' own workflow: Nucleated cell counts per sample were estimated from amplification of reference gene primers within the assay. To quantify the absolute abundance of each unique TCRbeta CDR3 rearrangement, sequence reads were collapsed and filtered. For each sample, productive Simpson clonality was calculated as the square root of Simpson's diversity index across productive rearrangements. TCRdb holds this immuneACCESS table with in-frame rearrangements only. Some clones are missing; in checked studies, unresolved V genes explain under half, and the rest has no known cause. Clone size and the V and J calls come from that table; the DNA yielded D and trimming. The sample profile shows under 150,000 clones; roughly four fifths of them were found once. The top ten clonotypes cover 18% of the sample.

This sequence originates from a man aged 25-45 years who had recovered from COVID-19. The chain is encoded by TRBV15 joined to TRBJ2-7, and 8 junction bases match TRBD1. What was sequenced was PBMCs or T cells enriched from blood (not recorded which). The CDR3 protein sequence reads: CATSREGDRPYEQYF. In nucleotides, the sequence is TGTGCCACCAGCAGAGAGGGGGACAGGCCCTACGAGCAGTACTTC.